This T cell receptor beta chain was sequenced for a study of response to subunit inactivated influenza vaccine. TCRdb processed the RT-PCR reads anew with MiXCR; each CDR3 protein has one entry. The repertoire holds around 570,000 distinct CDR3 sequences, roughly 12% seen once, with about 11% in the top ten. Trimming removed 4 bases at V and 6 bases at J, with 17 bases between. The CDR3 sequence is 15 residues long. The same data also contributed to another study, on T cells expressing NK-cell markers. According to that study: TCR beta cDNA was made by 5'RACE template switching with UMIs. Seven donors tested HCMV-seropositive and one tested seronegative among the eight sequenced. Sorting of alpha-beta TCR T cells alone was achieved in several experiments with an anti-gamma-delta TCR antibody. The share of CD8+ T cells held by dominant NKG2C+ clonotypes was about 1.0-7.5% in about six donors.

The rearrangement joins TRBV12-3 or TRBV12-4 to TRBJ2-3; either TRBD1 or TRBD2 may supply D (5 bases each). The starting material was PBMCs from blood, obtained on the day of vaccination. The TCR was taken from a man aged 45-60 years who received an inactivated influenza vaccine. The CDR3 is CASSSFSPGTDTQYF. The CDR3 coding sequence is TGTGCCAGCAGTTCCTTTTCCCCCGGGACGGATACGCAGTATTTT.